This T cell receptor beta chain was retrieved from a study of shared clonotypes between healthy human individuals. Study-wide background: Plates per donor: three CD4 naive, three CD4 memory, two CD8 naive, one CD8 memory.

The junction had 8 bases not matched to a gene; V was cut back by 5 bases and J by 9 bases. The germline CDR1 and CDR2 sequences are MNHNY and SVGAGI (reference sequence). The length of the CDR3 is 14 residues. This clone was observed a single time. Repertoires were generated with immunoSEQ multiplex PCR, while TCRdb's copy carries only in-frame clones and drops some. The table records about 1.1 million clones, 78% of them present only once. The source material was memory CD4+ T cells from PBMCs. Subset defined: CD45RA-negative fraction. The sequence was obtained from a man aged 18 to 30 in good health. Some clones in this sample may be carry-over from other donors' samples. The chain employs TRBV6-6 and TRBJ2-1, with 9 nucleotides matching TRBD1. For the CDR3, the DNA is TGTGCCAGCAGTGGGGACAGGGTGAAATTTGAGCAGTTCTTC. It codes for CASSGDRVKFEQFF.